A selection of T cell receptor beta chains follows, all from one sample in a study of patients with pleural tuberculosis. TCRdb re-derived calls from the reads in MiXCR, one entry per CDR3 protein. The table shows around 54,000 distinct CDR3 sequences, with about 6.8% occurring only once. The receptors were sampled from a human donor with pleural tuberculosis. Both conserved end residues are part of each CDR3. D genes are given only for firm matches. A clone size is listed for some rows: how often the clone was seen (once, few, many), or a class if it is expanded.

abundance | d_gene | j_gene | v_gene | CDR3nt | CDR3aa
few | TRBD2 | TRBJ2-7 | TRBV29-1 | TGCAGCGTTGTTCTAGCGGGTACCTACGAGCAGTACTTC | CSVVLAGTYEQYF
few | . | TRBJ2-7 | TRBV20-1 | TGCAGTGCCTTTCCACTGGGCCTTCATTACGAGCAGTACTTC | CSAFPLGLHYEQYF
many | TRBD1 | TRBJ1-6 | TRBV27 | TGTGCCAGCAGTTCGCCGGGACAGGGTACACCCCTCCACTTT | CASSSPGQGTPLHF
many | . | TRBJ1-2 | TRBV4-3 | TGCGCCAGCAGCCAAGAGATCAACTATGGCTACACCTTC | CASSQEINYGYTF
. | . | TRBJ2-5 | TRBV29-1 | TGCAGCGTCGCCGGGACTCCCCGTCTGGAGACCCAGTACTTC | CSVAGTPRLETQYF
many | TRBD1 | TRBJ2-1 | TRBV10-3 | TGTGCCATCCGGGACAGGGGGACAGATGAGCAGTTCTTC | CAIRDRGTDEQFF
few | TRBD2 | TRBJ2-7 | TRBV19 | TGTGCCAGTAGAACTAGCGGTCGTTACGAGCAGTACTTC | CASRTSGRYEQYF
many | . | TRBJ1-5 | TRBV27 | TGTGCCAGCAGCTGGCGGCACAATCAGCCCCAGCATTTT | CASSWRHNQPQHF
many | TRBD1 | TRBJ1-4 | TRBV3-1 | TGTGCCAGCAGCCAAGATTATACAGGGGTTAATGAAAAACTGTTTTTT | CASSQDYTGVNEKLFF
many | . | TRBJ1-6 | TRBV12-3/TRBV12-4 | TGTGCCAGCAGTTTTCTTCAGGGGCCGCTTAATTCACCCCTCCACTTT | CASSFLQGPLNSPLHF
many | TRBD1 | TRBJ1-2 | TRBV5-6 | TGTGCCAGCAGCTTAGGGACAGCGATAAACTATGGCTACACCTTC | CASSLGTAINYGYTF
many | . | TRBJ2-3 | TRBV4-2 | TGTGCCAGCAACGATAGAGTCCCAGATACGCAGTATTTT | CASNDRVPDTQYF